The 24 T cell receptor beta chains in this list originate from one sample, sequenced in a study of blood T cell repertoires in COVID-19. Profiled with immunoSEQ multiplex PCR; TCRdb holds only in-frame clones, not every one. Of 150,000 or so clones in the sample, more than 80% were seen once. Sequenced: peripheral blood. Every receptor here comes from a middle-aged woman with acute or convalescent COVID-19.

This rearrangement joins TRBV6-5 to TRBJ2-5; TRBD1 matches at 7 bases. J gave up 4 bases and V 0 bases, and 8 bases lay outside the gene matches. The CDR3 covers 16 residues. From germline, CDR1 is MNHEY and CDR2 SVGAGI. CDR3 sequence: CASSYSRQGDRETQYF. DNA for the CDR3: TGTGCCAGCAGTTACTCGAGACAGGGAGATAGAGAGACCCAGTACTTC.

The chain carries TRBV18 and TRBJ2-2; 9 nucleotides line up with TRBD2. Trimming at V came to 6 bases and at J to 2 bases, leaving 4 bases not matched to a gene. Per the germline V gene, CDR1 is KGHSH and CDR2 is LQKENI. This CDR3 is built from 15 residues. The CDR3, as DNA: TGTGCCAGCTCTTCCGGGACTAGCAACACCGGGGAGCTGTTTTTT. Its protein product is CASSSGTSNTGELFF.

This chain links TRBV12-5 with TRBJ1-2; tentative D call: TRBD1 (5 bases). The CDR3 contains 12 residues. V was pared by 6 bases and J by 3 bases, with 8 bases between. Germline values: CDR1 LGHNT, CDR2 FRNRAP. The CDR3 bases are TGTGCTAGTGGAGACAGATACTATGGCTACACCTTC. Amino acid sequence: CASGDRYYGYTF.

The V call is TRBV25-1, the J call TRBJ2-5; the match to TRBD1 covers 8 bases. CDR1 MGHDK and CDR2 SYGVNS come from the germline V gene. V lost 1 base, J lost 1 base, and 8 bases stayed unmatched. This CDR3 is 17 amino acids long. The DNA of the CDR3 is TGTGCCAGCAGTGAATTTTGGGATGGACAGGGCCAAGAGACCCAGTACTTC. This gives the protein CASSEFWDGQGQETQYF. The variable domain in full, completed from reference TRBV25-1 and TRBJ2-5, reads EADIYQTPRYLVIGTGKKITLECSQTMGHDKMYWYQQDPGMELHLIHYSYGVNSTEKGDLSSESTVSRIRTEHFPLTLESARPSHTSQYLCASSEFWDGQGQETQYFGPGTRLLVL.

This clone has only a few counts. The chain employs TRBV21-1 and TRBJ2-5; whether TRBD2, the table's D call, matches the DNA was not checked. TRBV21-1 has pseudogene status. This CDR3 is 17 amino acids long. The CDR3 loop is CASSKSASGNLRETQYF. In nucleotides, the CDR3 is TGTGCCAGCAGCAAAAGTGCTAGCGGAAATTTAAGGGAGACCCAGTACTTC.

The rearrangement uses TRBV24-1 and TRBJ2-7; the D gene is possibly TRBD1 (5 bases). V was clipped by 4 bases and J by 6 bases, with 9 bases between them. The CDR3 has 12 residues. The germline gives CDR1 KGHDR, CDR2 SFDVKD. CDR3 sequence reads: CATSDPDTEQYF. CDR3 bases: TGTGCCACCAGTGACCCGGACACCGAGCAGTACTTC.

The chain uses TRBV28 and TRBJ2-5, with 7 bases matching TRBD1. CDR1 and CDR2 (germline): MDHEN, SYDVKM. Trimming took 3 bases from V and 7 from J; bases not matched to a gene: 8. The CDR3 extends over 14 amino acids. DNA for the CDR3: TGTGCCAGCAGTTTCTCCGACAGGGTCGGGACCCAGTACTTC. This gives the protein CASSFSDRVGTQYF.

The chain is built from TRBV9 and TRBJ2-2; 9 nucleotides agree with TRBD2. This CDR3 has 16 amino acids. J was trimmed by 4 bases and V by 0 bases; bases with no gene match: 4. Germline CDR1 SGDLS, CDR2 YYNGEE. The CDR3 is CASSVGAGGSTGELFF. The CDR3 DNA reads as TGTGCCAGCAGCGTAGGGGCGGGAGGGAGCACCGGGGAGCTGTTTTTT.

This chain links TRBV11-2 with TRBJ1-6; D remains unclear. V was shortened by 0 bases and J by 6 bases, with 9 bases between the two germline ends. CDR1 is SGHAT and CDR2 is FQNNGV in the germline V gene. The CDR3 covers 15 residues. This CDR3 is CASSLELLSNSPLHF. The CDR3 region has the DNA TGTGCCAGCAGCTTAGAGCTCTTGAGTAATTCACCCCTCCACTTT.

The rearrangement joins TRBV27 to TRBJ2-7, with TRBD1 matching over 12 bases. Trimming at V came to 2 bases and at J to 3 bases, leaving 2 bases not matched to a gene. Germline CDR1 MNHEY, CDR2 SMNVEV (reference sequence). This CDR3 region has 15 residues. CDR3 DNA: TGTGCCAGCAGTTTAGGGACAGGGGGCGTCTACGAGCAGTACTTC. This encodes CASSLGTGGVYEQYF.

The chain has TRBV19 and TRBJ2-1, with 10 bases lining up with TRBD2. CDR1 is LNHDA, CDR2 SQIVND, per germline (reference sequence). This CDR3 spans 17 amino acids. V was clipped by 2 bases and J by 4 bases; unmatched bases: 8. CDR3 sequence: CASSITLAGARYNEQFF. For the CDR3, the DNA is TGTGCCAGTAGTATAACTCTAGCGGGAGCGAGGTACAATGAGCAGTTCTTC. Full variable domain (outside the CDR3, taken from reference TRBV19 and TRBJ2-1): DGGITQSPKYLFRKEGQNVTLSCEQNLNHDAMYWYRQDPGQGLRLIYYSQIVNDFQKGDIAEGYSVSREKKESFPLTVTSAQKNPTAFYLCASSITLAGARYNEQFFGPGTRLTVL.

This clone appeared once. This chain uses TRBV28 with TRBJ1-3; D is possibly TRBD1 (5 bases). Trimming shortened V by 7 bases and J by 7 bases, and 17 bases separated the two germline ends. The CDR3 runs 14 residues. Germline CDR1 is MDHEN and CDR2 is SYDVKM. CDR3 residues: CASTSLGRENTIYF. CDR3 coding DNA: TGTGCCAGCACTAGCCTGGGACGGGAGAACACCATATATTTT.

This chain joins TRBV5-5 and TRBJ1-5, with D tentatively TRBD1 (5 bases). This CDR3 comprises 18 residues. Trimming shortened V by 2 bases and J by 3 bases, and 21 bases separated the two germline ends. Germline values: CDR1 SGHKS, CDR2 YYEKEE (reference sequence). The CDR3 loop reads CASSFQGGRSDVNQPQHF. The CDR3 DNA reads TGTGCCAGCAGCTTCCAGGGCGGCAGGTCGGACGTCAATCAGCCCCAGCATTTT.

This chain links TRBV24-1 with TRBJ2-2; the match to TRBD1 covers 9 bases. Germline V gene sequence: CDR1 KGHDR, CDR2 SFDVKD. Trimming took 3 bases from V and 1 from J; bases not matched to a gene: 5. CDR3 length equals 17 residues. CDR3 DNA: TGTGCCACCAGTGATCAACCGGGACAGGGGAACACCGGGGAGCTGTTTTTT. It translates to CATSDQPGQGNTGELFF.

The chain combines TRBV12-3 or TRBV12-4 with TRBJ1-2, with D maybe TRBD1 (5 bases). The CDR3 runs to 13 residues. Trimming removed 5 bases at V and 1 base at J, with 8 bases between. CDR3 in DNA: TGTGCCAGCAGTCAGACAGTTAACTATGGCTACACCTTC. Translating it yields CASSQTVNYGYTF.

This chain links TRBV28 with TRBJ1-1; D is uncertain. Germline CDR1 and CDR2: MDHEN and SYDVKM. The CDR3 runs to 12 residues. Deletions cut 7 bases from V and 1 base from J, with 7 bases between. The CDR3 nucleotides are TGTGCCAGCACTTCAGGGAACACTGAAGCTTTCTTT. Translation: CASTSGNTEAFF. Variable domain in full (rest from reference TRBV28 and TRBJ1-1): DVKVTQSSRYLVKRTGEKVFLECVQDMDHENMFWYRQDPGLGLRLIYFSYDVKMKEKGDIPEGYSVSREKKERFSLILESASTNQTSMYLCASTSGNTEAFFGQGTRLTVV.

This clone has just one count. J is TRBJ2-7 and V is TRBV2; D gene uncertain. The germline V gene encodes CDR1 SNHLY and CDR2 FYNNEI. The ends were cut back, 4 bases at V and 2 bases at J, with 9 bases in the middle. The CDR3 has 13 amino acids. Here the CDR3 DNA reads TGTGCCAGCAGTGTACAGATAACCTACGAGCAGTACTTC. This encodes CASSVQITYEQYF.

This clone was recorded once. The chain has TRBV7-2 and TRBJ2-7, with a tentative D call TRBD1 (5 bases). Germline V gene lookup returns CDR1 SGHTA and CDR2 FQGNSA. CDR3 length equals 14 residues. The V end was cut by 5 bases, the J end by 3 bases, with 14 bases between. DNA of the CDR3: TGTGCCAGCAGCGCGACTTCCGACAGCTACGAGCAGTACTTC. Translating gives CASSATSDSYEQYF.

This clone came up a few times. The V and J genes are TRBV5-6 and TRBJ1-5; D is possibly TRBD1 (6 bases). Germline V lookup: CDR1 SGHDT, CDR2 YYEEEE. Trimming took off 1 base at V and 3 bases at J, with 11 bases between the two ends. The CDR3 sequence is 15 residues long. The CDR3 DNA follows: TGTGCCAGCAGCTTGTGGGGGCTAACCAATCAGCCCCAGCATTTT. Translation gives CASSLWGLTNQPQHF.

The chain is built from TRBV18 and TRBJ2-7, with a possible D match to TRBD1 (5 bases). V was cut by 5 bases and J by 0 bases, with 11 bases left in between. The germline V gene has CDR1 KGHSH and CDR2 LQKENI. This CDR3 spans 14 amino acids. The CDR3 sequence: CASSGRESSYEQYF. CDR3 sequence (DNA): TGTGCCAGCTCAGGCAGGGAAAGCTCCTACGAGCAGTACTTC.

The V gene is TRBV19, the J gene TRBJ2-7; a weak D match, TRBD2 (6 bases). CDR1 is LNHDA, CDR2 SQIVND, per germline (reference sequence). This CDR3 contains 14 residues. The V end lost 6 bases, the J end lost 2 bases, and 14 bases lay between the germline ends. The CDR3 nucleotides are TGTGCCAGTAGCCTTAGCGGCGATACCTACGAGCAGTACTTC. Residues: CASSLSGDTYEQYF. The full variable domain, its missing parts supplied by reference TRBV19 and TRBJ2-7, is DGGITQSPKYLFRKEGQNVTLSCEQNLNHDAMYWYRQDPGQGLRLIYYSQIVNDFQKGDIAEGYSVSREKKESFPLTVTSAQKNPTAFYLCASSLSGDTYEQYFGPGTRLTVT.

The chain joins TRBV4-2 to TRBJ2-7; TRBD2 matches 8 bases. Germline CDR1 LGHNA, CDR2 YNFKEQ. This CDR3 is 17 amino acids long. V shed 0 bases, J shed 3 bases, and the junction held 10 bases outside the gene matches. CDR3 DNA: TGTGCCAGCAGCCAAGATGGTCGGGCTAGCGGGCGCTACGAGCAGTACTTC. Protein product: CASSQDGRASGRYEQYF.

This clone was counted between two and nine times. This chain uses TRBV14 with TRBJ2-1; 11 bases agree with TRBD2. CDR1 SGHDN and CDR2 FVKESK come from the germline V gene. The trim removed 6 bases at V and 6 bases at J, leaving 7 bases unmatched. The CDR3 covers 15 residues. The CDR3 is CASRSTSGTRNEQFF. The CDR3 region has the DNA TGTGCCAGCAGGTCGACTAGCGGGACACGCAATGAGCAGTTCTTC.

The chain uses TRBV18 and TRBJ2-2; TRBD2 matches at 14 bases. The V and J ends lost 2 bases and 4 bases, in that order; junction bases with no gene match: 6. The CDR3 length is 18 residues. Looked up from germline, CDR1 is KGHSH and CDR2 is LQKENI. The CDR3 loop is CASSPVGLAGGGTGELFF. The DNA of the CDR3 is TGTGCCAGCTCACCAGTTGGACTAGCGGGAGGTGGCACCGGGGAGCTGTTTTTT. Variable domain in full (rest from reference TRBV18 and TRBJ2-2): NAGVMQNPRHLVRRRGQEARLRCSPMKGHSHVYWYRQLPEEGLKFMVYLQKENIIDESGMPKERFSAEFPKEGPSILRIQQVVRGDSAAYFCASSPVGLAGGGTGELFFGEGSRLTVL.